Listed below are T cell receptor beta chains from one sample, sequenced in a study of T cells after yellow fever vaccination. One entry per CDR3 protein, called by TCRdb with MiXCR from the 5' RACE reads. The sample holds about 130,000 distinct CDR3 sequences, about 7% seen once. This specimen was CD4+ T cells sorted from PBMCs, taken 10 days after the yellow fever booster vaccination. Receptors originate from a man under 40 who received the YFV17D yellow fever vaccine. Both conserved end residues are part of each CDR3. Each record gives: V gene, J gene, D gene, clone size, CDR3 protein, CDR3 DNA. D genes are given only for firm matches. Size tells how often a clone was seen (once, few, many) or the class of an expanded clone, and some rows leave it out.

TRBV7-6	TRBJ2-1	NA	many	CASSTRTPSNEQFF	TGTGCCAGCAGCACGAGGACCCCCTCAAATGAGCAGTTCTTC
TRBV6-2/TRBV6-3	TRBJ1-1	NA	many	CASTVQFFTEAFF	TGTGCCAGCACGGTCCAGTTTTTTACTGAAGCTTTCTTT
TRBV20-1	TRBJ2-7	NA	many	CSARPAGADEQYF	TGCAGTGCTAGGCCGGCGGGGGCAGACGAGCAGTACTTC
TRBV29-1	TRBJ1-5	NA	many	CSVSRDFDQPQHF	TGCAGCGTTTCCCGGGACTTCGATCAGCCCCAGCATTTT
TRBV4-3	TRBJ2-5	NA	many	CASSQWGQETQYF	TGCGCCAGCAGCCAATGGGGCCAAGAGACCCAGTACTTC
TRBV27	TRBJ2-5	TRBD1	many	CAKGSSDRGLQETQYF	TGTGCCAAAGGCTCTAGTGACAGGGGACTCCAAGAGACCCAGTACTTC
TRBV3-1	TRBJ1-1	NA	NA	CASSQDFQALGTFF	TGTGCCAGCAGCCAAGATTTTCAGGCCCTCGGGACTTTCTTT
TRBV7-2	TRBJ1-1	TRBD1	few	CASRRDRAVNTEAFF	TGTGCCAGCAGAAGGGACAGGGCGGTGAACACTGAAGCTTTCTTT
TRBV6-2/TRBV6-3	TRBJ2-3	NA	few	CASGQRTLTDTQYF	TGTGCCAGCGGCCAACGAACCCTCACAGATACGCAGTATTTT
TRBV15	TRBJ2-1	NA	many	CATSRDTTNEQFF	TGTGCCACCAGCAGAGATACTACGAATGAGCAGTTCTTC
TRBV15	TRBJ2-5	NA	many	CATRGRLGETQYF	TGTGCCACCCGAGGCAGGCTAGGAGAGACCCAGTACTTC
TRBV7-3	TRBJ2-2	TRBD2	many	CASSLLGAGDTGELFF	TGTGCCAGCAGCTTATTAGGTGCGGGAGACACCGGGGAGCTGTTTTTT
TRBV5-5	TRBJ2-3	TRBD2	NA	CATCPGGRSTDTQYF	TGTGCCACCTGCCCGGGCGGGAGAAGCACAGATACGCAGTATTTT
TRBV29-1	TRBJ1-1	TRBD1	many	CSSQGPGTEAFF	TGCAGCTCACAGGGGCCGGGCACTGAAGCTTTCTTT
TRBV20-1	TRBJ2-7	NA	NA	CSARPTSFEQYF	TGCAGTGCTAGGCCTACTAGCTTCGAGCAGTACTTC
TRBV24-1	TRBJ2-1	TRBD1	NA	CATSDSPSGTGDSEQFF	TGTGCCACCAGTGATTCACCCTCAGGGACAGGGGACAGTGAGCAGTTCTTC
TRBV29-1	TRBJ2-1	NA	many	CSGRSSGRWANEQFF	TGCAGCGGCCGATCGTCAGGGAGGTGGGCAAATGAGCAGTTCTTC
TRBV5-6	TRBJ2-1	TRBD2	NA	CAGSSGRGPANEQFF	TGTGCCGGTTCTAGCGGGAGGGGGCCGGCAAATGAGCAGTTCTTC
TRBV20-1	TRBJ2-1	NA	many	CSARDSARSYNEQFF	TGCAGTGCTAGAGATTCGGCCAGGTCCTACAATGAGCAGTTCTTC
TRBV28	TRBJ2-7	NA	NA	CASVGTYEQYF	TGTGCCAGCGTAGGGACCTACGAGCAGTACTTC
TRBV5-1	TRBJ2-5	TRBD1	many	CASSPAGTGEETQYF	TGCGCCAGCAGCCCGGCCGGGACAGGAGAAGAGACCCAGTACTTC
TRBV5-4	TRBJ2-3	NA	NA	CASNLRLAAAQDTQYF	TGTGCCAGCAACCTTCGTTTAGCGGCCGCACAGGATACGCAGTATTTT
TRBV14	TRBJ2-4	NA	many	CASSRDSGNIQYF	TGTGCCAGCAGCCGGGACTCGGGGAACATTCAGTACTTC
TRBV7-2	TRBJ2-7	NA	NA	CASSLQGSGYEQYF	TGTGCCAGCAGCTTACAGGGGTCGGGCTACGAGCAGTACTTC
TRBV12-3/TRBV12-4	TRBJ2-7	NA	many	CASSSGPYEQYF	TGTGCCAGCAGTTCCGGTCCCTACGAGCAGTACTTC
TRBV5-6	TRBJ1-5	NA	many	CASSYVGWANQPQHF	TGTGCCAGCAGTTATGTAGGGTGGGCCAATCAGCCCCAGCATTTT
TRBV10-3	TRBJ2-5	TRBD1	many	CAISRDRGQETQYF	TGTGCCATCAGTCGGGACAGGGGACAAGAGACCCAGTACTTC
TRBV6-1	TRBJ2-7	NA	many	CASTRAEGAYEQYF	TGTGCCAGCACCCGAGCGGAGGGGGCCTACGAGCAGTACTTC
TRBV20-1	TRBJ1-2	NA	NA	CSASVGNAVYGYTF	TGCAGTGCTAGCGTGGGGAATGCTGTCTATGGCTACACCTTC
TRBV10-3	TRBJ2-2	NA	many	CAIARDSYTGELFF	TGTGCCATTGCGCGGGACAGCTACACCGGGGAGCTGTTTTTT
TRBV12-3/TRBV12-4	TRBJ2-1	TRBD2	NA	CASRPIGTTSGKNEQFF	TGTGCCAGCAGGCCCATCGGTACGACTAGCGGGAAGAATGAGCAGTTCTTC
TRBV5-6	TRBJ2-3	TRBD1	many	CASSKQTGSGTDTQYF	TGTGCCAGCAGCAAACAGACAGGGTCTGGCACAGATACGCAGTATTTT
TRBV10-2	TRBJ2-7	TRBD2	few	CASSESVLAGGSEQYF	TGCGCCAGCAGTGAGTCGGTGCTAGCGGGAGGAAGCGAGCAGTACTTC
TRBV10-3	TRBJ2-5	TRBD2	many	CAISEMKLAGERLVQETQYF	TGTGCCATCAGTGAGATGAAGCTAGCGGGAGAACGGCTGGTCCAAGAGACCCAGTACTTC
TRBV18	TRBJ2-1	TRBD2	few	CASSPRLAGGPSYNEQFF	TGTGCCAGCTCACCAAGGCTAGCGGGAGGGCCGAGTTACAATGAGCAGTTCTTC
TRBV4-2	TRBJ2-5	NA	many	CASSLPWGEQETQYF	TGTGCCAGCAGCCTGCCTTGGGGGGAACAAGAGACCCAGTACTTC
TRBV7-9	TRBJ1-6	TRBD1	many	CASGTDYSPLHF	TGTGCCAGTGGGACAGATTATTCACCCCTCCACTTT
TRBV5-1	TRBJ2-5	NA	many	CASSLELETQYF	TGCGCCAGCAGCTTGGAGTTGGAGACCCAGTACTTC
TRBV20-1	TRBJ2-7	NA	many	CSVPRGSSYEQYF	TGCAGTGTTCCTCGCGGAAGCTCCTACGAGCAGTACTTC
TRBV21-1	TRBJ2-7	NA	NA	CASSKGTGSLYEQYF	TGTGCCAGCAGCAAAGGGACAGGGAGCTTGTACGAGCAGTACTTC
TRBV20-1	TRBJ2-5	TRBD1	many	CSAGTGGSDETQYF	TGCAGTGCTGGGACAGGGGGCTCCGATGAGACCCAGTACTTC
TRBV12-3/TRBV12-4	TRBJ1-2	NA	many	CASGWPPGLF	TGTGCCAGCGGATGGCCCCCGGGCCTCTTC
TRBV5-1	TRBJ2-5	TRBD2	NA	CASSVTSGRAETQYF	TGCGCCAGCAGCGTAACTAGCGGGAGGGCAGAGACCCAGTACTTC